A selection of T cell receptor beta chains follows, all from one sample in a study of response to subunit inactivated influenza vaccine. In TCRdb, the RT-PCR reads were re-called with MiXCR into one record per CDR3 protein. Found here are 540,000 or so distinct CDR3 sequences, over 10% of them singletons; the top ten hold about 12%. Material: PBMCs from blood, obtained 45 days after vaccination. Source of these receptors: a man aged 50 to 60 who received an inactivated influenza vaccine. CDR3s include the opening cysteine and the closing phenylalanine or tryptophan. D genes are given only for firm matches. Only part of the rows carry a size: once, few, many, or a class if the clone is expanded.

j_call d_call clone_size v_call cdr3_nt cdr3_aa
TRBJ2-1 TRBD2 NA TRBV7-9 TGTGCCAGCACCCAACTAGCGGGAGCGAATGAGCAGTTCTTC CASTQLAGANEQFF
TRBJ1-6 TRBD1 few TRBV27 TGTGCCAGCAGTGGATGGGACAGGGCCGGCTATAATTCACCCCTCCACTTT CASSGWDRAGYNSPLHF
TRBJ2-7 TRBD2 NA TRBV24-1 TGTGCCACCATAACCCGGGACTACAGGTCGGATTCCTACGAGCAGTACTTC CATITRDYRSDSYEQYF
TRBJ2-5 NA few TRBV7-2 TGTGCCAGCAGCTTAGCCGGCAGAGGAAGGGAGACCCAGTACTTC CASSLAGRGRETQYF
TRBJ2-7 TRBD1 many TRBV6-5 TGTGCCAGCAGTTTAAACAGGGGGCCCTACGAGCAGTACTTC CASSLNRGPYEQYF
TRBJ2-1 TRBD2 many TRBV29-1 TGCAGCGTTAACGAGCGGGGGGGCTTTGATGAGCAGTTCTTC CSVNERGGFDEQFF
TRBJ2-1 TRBD2 NA TRBV6-2/TRBV6-3 TGTGCCAGCAGCCACCGACGGGCTAGCGGGAGTCGGCACAGCCGCAGAGGGCAGTTCTTC CASSHRRASGSRHSRRGQFF
TRBJ2-7 NA few TRBV15 TGTGCCACCAGCAGAGATAGTCAGGGTCTTTACGAGCAGTACTTC CATSRDSQGLYEQYF
TRBJ2-3 NA NA TRBV7-9 TGTGCCAGCAGCTTAGGGGGGAAGAGCACAGATACGCAGTATTTT CASSLGGKSTDTQYF
TRBJ1-1 TRBD1 many TRBV20-1 TGCAGTTACCGACAGGGGGTTGTCAGCACTGAAGCTTTCTTT CSYRQGVVSTEAFF
TRBJ2-1 NA NA TRBV9 TGTGCCCGCACGAGACACGGAGACAATTATCTCTCCTACAATGAGCAGTTCTTT CARTRHGDNYLSYNEQFF
TRBJ2-7 TRBD1 few TRBV12-3/TRBV12-4 TGTGCCAGCAGTCTAAAGCGACAGGGATCCGAGCAGTACTTC CASSLKRQGSEQYF
TRBJ2-1 NA NA TRBV4-2 TGTGCCAGCAGCCCCCGAGACCCGAGGAATGAGCAGTTCTTC CASSPRDPRNEQFF
TRBJ2-2 NA NA TRBV4-1 TGCGCCAGCAGCCAAGTAACTGTTGGCACCGGGGAGCTGTTTTTT CASSQVTVGTGELFF
TRBJ2-7 TRBD1 many TRBV12-3/TRBV12-4 TGTGCCAGCAGTTTCACCGGGACAGCATACGAGCAGTACTTC CASSFTGTAYEQYF
TRBJ2-5 TRBD2 NA TRBV6-1 TGTGCCAGCAGACGCTACGGACTAGCTCCTCAAGAGACCCAGTACTTC CASRRYGLAPQETQYF
TRBJ1-6 TRBD1 NA TRBV6-5 TGTGCCAGCAGTTACAAACCGGGACAGGGGGTTAATTCACCCCTCCACTTT CASSYKPGQGVNSPLHF
TRBJ2-2 TRBD2 NA TRBV4-3 TGCGCCAGCAGCCTAGGACTAGCGGGGCAATCGAACACCGGGGAGCTGTTTTTT CASSLGLAGQSNTGELFF
TRBJ2-1 TRBD1 few TRBV7-3 TGTGCCAGCAGCCTAGGGACAGGCGCCCTTAGCTACAATGAGCAGTTCTTC CASSLGTGALSYNEQFF
TRBJ2-2 TRBD2 many TRBV12-3/TRBV12-4 TGTGCCAGCAGGGGACTAGCGGGCAACACCGGGGAGCTGTTTTTT CASRGLAGNTGELFF
TRBJ2-1 TRBD1 few TRBV29-1 TGCAGCGTTGAAGATCCGATACAGGGGAATGAGCAGTTCTTC CSVEDPIQGNEQFF
TRBJ2-7 NA many TRBV6-1 TGTGCCAGCAGTGAAGTCTGGGGGCACTACGAGCAGTACTTC CASSEVWGHYEQYF
TRBJ2-2 TRBD1 many TRBV12-3/TRBV12-4 TGTGCCAGCAGGGGAGGGACAGGGTTCACCGGGGAGCTGTTTTTT CASRGGTGFTGELFF
TRBJ2-7 NA few TRBV20-1 TGCAGTGCCGAGCGAGCATACGAGCAGTACTTC CSAERAYEQYF
TRBJ2-7 NA many TRBV20-1 TGCAGTGCAGGGGGGGGACTGAGGGAGCAGTACTTC CSAGGGLREQYF
TRBJ2-3 NA NA TRBV10-3 TGTGCCATCAGTGAGGAACAGGGAACAGATACGCAGTATTTT CAISEEQGTDTQYF
TRBJ2-7 NA NA TRBV6-5 TGTGCCAGCAGTTACTCTGCTCGGGGTCACGAGCAGTACTTC CASSYSARGHEQYF
TRBJ2-1 NA many TRBV2 TGTGCCAGCAGTGAACGGGAACTAGTTGTATATGAGCAGTTCTTC CASSERELVVYEQFF
TRBJ2-7 NA few TRBV28 TGTGCCAGCAGTTGGAGGAGGGGGCCCTACGAGCAGTACTTC CASSWRRGPYEQYF
TRBJ2-7 TRBD2 NA TRBV10-3 TGTGCCATCAGTGACCGGGAGGATAACTACGAGCAGTACTTC CAISDREDNYEQYF
TRBJ2-2 TRBD2 few TRBV6-5 TGTGCCAGCAGTTCTAGCGGGGGGGCGGACGGGGAGCTGTTTTTT CASSSSGGADGELFF
TRBJ2-3 NA NA TRBV12-3/TRBV12-4 TGTGCCAGCGCTCTCCTGGACAGTACTAGCACAGATACGCAGTATTTT CASALLDSTSTDTQYF
TRBJ2-3 TRBD1 NA TRBV5-8 TGTGCCAGCAGTCGGGACAGCTTAAGCACAGATACGCAGTATTTT CASSRDSLSTDTQYF
TRBJ2-1 TRBD2 NA TRBV28 TGTGCCAGCACAGCGGGGTACTACAATGAGCAGTTCTTC CASTAGYYNEQFF
TRBJ1-4 NA few TRBV12-3/TRBV12-4 TGTGCCAGCAGTCTTACCCGGGGCACTAATGAAAAACTGTTTTTT CASSLTRGTNEKLFF
TRBJ2-1 TRBD2 NA TRBV20-1 TGCAGTGCTGTCAGCGGGGGGGCCTACAATGAGCAGTTCTTC CSAVSGGAYNEQFF